Presented here are 4 T cell receptor beta chains from one specimen sequenced in a study of immune evolution from preneoplasia to lung adenocarcinoma. Sequencing was performed with immunoSEQ multiplex PCR; in TCRdb, only in-frame clones are kept and a portion is missing. The sample contains thousands of clones, approximately 79% of which appear only once. The source material was FFPE adjacent normal lung tissue. These receptors came from a person aged 60 to 85 with lung adenocarcinoma.

This clone occurred once. This chain joins TRBV7-9 and TRBJ2-6; D may be TRBD1 or TRBD2 (5 bases each). The CDR3 runs to 13 residues. V was trimmed by 8 bases and J by 4 bases, leaving 9 bases between them. Germline V gene sequence: CDR1 SEHNR, CDR2 FQNEAQ (reference sequence). This chain's CDR3 is CASRREGANVLTF. The CDR3 DNA reads as TGTGCCAGCCGCAGGGAGGGGGCCAACGTCCTGACTTTC.

This chain links TRBV27 with TRBJ2-7; 7 bases agree with TRBD1. This CDR3 is 13 amino acids long. V shed 3 bases, J shed 6 bases, and the junction held 5 bases outside the gene matches. CDR1 and CDR2 from the germline V gene are MNHEY and SMNVEV (reference sequence). This chain's CDR3 is CASSFTGAAEQYF. The CDR3 DNA sequence: TGTGCCAGCAGTTTCACAGGGGCGGCCGAGCAGTACTTC.

The rearrangement joins TRBV4-1 to TRBJ1-4; perhaps TRBD1 as D (6 bases). CDR1 and CDR2 (germline): MGHRA, YSYEKL. The CDR3 spans 16 residues. Trimming removed 1 base from V and 8 bases from J, with 17 bases in between. For the CDR3, the DNA is TGCGCCAGCAGCCAAGTAACCCCAGGGCAGGGGGAAAAACTGTTTTTT. It translates to CASSQVTPGQGEKLFF.

The gene calls are TRBV2 and TRBJ1-1; 7 bases fit TRBD1. With V trimmed by 5 bases and J by 5 bases, 14 bases remained unmatched. The V gene's germline CDR1 is SNHLY and CDR2 FYNNEI. The CDR3 extends over 16 amino acids. The CDR3 loop is CASSSRQGWAGTEAFF. As DNA, the CDR3 is TGTGCCAGCAGTAGCCGACAGGGATGGGCGGGAACTGAAGCTTTCTTT. The complete variable domain, with remaining parts taken from reference TRBV2 and TRBJ1-1, reads EPEVTQTPSHQVTQMGQEVILRCVPISNHLYFYWYRQILGQKVEFLVSFYNNEISEKSEIFDDQFSVERPDGSNFTLKIRSTKLEDSAMYFCASSSRQGWAGTEAFFGQGTRLTVV.